The subject of this entry is one T cell receptor beta chain. Antigen: not known. The data were obtained in a study of CXCR3-negative and CXCR3-positive naive CD8 T cells. Overall study findings and caveats: For naive cells, CXCR3-negative and CXCR3-positive subsets had similar TRBV-TRBJ usage; for memory cells, usage differed. Diversity proved comparably high across both naive subsets and much lower in memory CD8+ cells. TRB CDR3s were more hydrophobic in CXCR3-positive than in CXCR3-negative naive cells. Similar levels of surface CD5 were seen between naive subsets; TCR strength was inferred from TRB CDR3 properties.

The CDR3 is 13 amino acids. From germline, CDR1 is MNHEY and CDR2 SVGAGI. It was by 5' RACE with UMI labels that the TRB cDNA libraries were prepared. From its re-call of the 5' RACE reads, TCRdb lists each CDR3 protein once, without DNA. The sample table sets out 70,000 to 100,000 distinct CDR3 sequences. The chain joins TRBV6-5 to TRBJ2-3; TCRdb's D gene call, TRBD1, goes unchecked for lack of DNA. Input material: naive CXCR3- CD8+ T cells from blood. Subset defined: CD45RO-CCR7+CD27+CD95- naive CD8+ T cells lacking CXCR3 (TNR3-). This TCR came from a human donor in good health. Some clones in this sample may be carry-over from other donors' samples. CDR3 sequence reads: CASSYPPVDTQYF.